Listed here is a single TCR beta chain. The protocol was immunoSEQ multiplex PCR, while the TCRdb copy is restricted to in-frame clones and leaves out a portion. Of around 150,000 clones listed, 65% to 80% are singletons. The sample belongs to a study of blood T cell repertoires in COVID-19. Trimming removed 1 base from V and 0 bases from J; junction bases left unmatched: 9. Germline-derived CDR1 and CDR2 are SGHVS and FNYEAQ. The CDR3 covers 18 residues. Sequencing input: peripheral blood. The chain recombines TRBV7-6 with TRBJ2-7, with TRBD2 matching over 10 bases. This clonotype was obtained from a man aged 60-69 years with acute or convalescent COVID-19. The CDR3, as DNA: TGTGCCAGCAGCTTAGGGAGTCGACTAGCGGGCAACTCCTACGAGCAGTACTTC. Residues: CASSLGSRLAGNSYEQYF.